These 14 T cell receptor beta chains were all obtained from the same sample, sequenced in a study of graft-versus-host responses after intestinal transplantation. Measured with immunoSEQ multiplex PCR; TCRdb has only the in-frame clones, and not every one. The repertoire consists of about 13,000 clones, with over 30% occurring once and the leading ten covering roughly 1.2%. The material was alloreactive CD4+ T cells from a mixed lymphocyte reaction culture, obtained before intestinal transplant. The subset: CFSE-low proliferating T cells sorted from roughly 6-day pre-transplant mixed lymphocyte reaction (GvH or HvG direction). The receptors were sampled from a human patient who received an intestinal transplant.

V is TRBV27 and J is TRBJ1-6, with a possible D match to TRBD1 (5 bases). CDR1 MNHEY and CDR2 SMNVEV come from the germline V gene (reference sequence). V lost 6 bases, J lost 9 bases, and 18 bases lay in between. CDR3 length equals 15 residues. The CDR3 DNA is TGTGCCAGCAGCCTCCAGGGAGGGCATAGTTCACCCCTCCACTTT. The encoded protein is CASSLQGGHSSPLHF.

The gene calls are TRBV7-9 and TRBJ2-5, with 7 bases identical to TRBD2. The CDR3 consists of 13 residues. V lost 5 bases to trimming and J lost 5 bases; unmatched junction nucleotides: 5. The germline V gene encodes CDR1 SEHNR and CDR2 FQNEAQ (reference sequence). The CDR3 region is CASSPGLEETQYF. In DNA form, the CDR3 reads TGTGCCAGCAGCCCTGGACTAGAGGAGACCCAGTACTTC.

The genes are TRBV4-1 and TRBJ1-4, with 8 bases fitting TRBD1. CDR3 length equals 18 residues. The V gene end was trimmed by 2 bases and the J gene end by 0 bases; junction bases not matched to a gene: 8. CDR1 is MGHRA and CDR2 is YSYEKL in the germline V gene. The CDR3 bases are TGCGCCAGCAGCCAAACTCCGGGACAGGTCGCAACTAATGAAAAACTGTTTTTT. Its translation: CASSQTPGQVATNEKLFF.

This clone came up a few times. CDR3 in amino acids: CASSLAPTGSYEQYF. CDR3 DNA: TGTGCCAGCAGCCTTGCACCGACAGGGTCCTACGAGCAGTACTTC. The chain couples TRBV6-5 to TRBJ2-7, with 7 bases identical to TRBD1. This CDR3 contains 15 residues. Germline CDR1 MNHEY, CDR2 SVGAGI. V dropped 6 bases and J dropped 1; count of bases not matched to a gene: 9.

CDR3 protein: CASSPSGQGTYEQYF. CDR3 nucleotide sequence: TGCGCCAGCAGTCCATCGGGACAGGGGACCTACGAGCAGTACTTC. V usage is TRBV4-3 and J usage is TRBJ2-7; 10 nucleotides match TRBD1. CDR1 and CDR2 from the germline V gene are LGHNA and YSLEER. The CDR3 runs to 15 residues. Trimming took 6 bases from V and 2 from J; bases not matched to a gene: 7.

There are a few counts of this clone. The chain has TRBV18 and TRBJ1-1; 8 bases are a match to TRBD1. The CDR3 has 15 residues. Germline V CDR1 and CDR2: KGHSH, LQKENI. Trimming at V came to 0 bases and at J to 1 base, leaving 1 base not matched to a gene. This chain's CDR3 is CASSPPDRANTEAFF. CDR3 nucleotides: TGTGCCAGCTCACCACCGGACAGGGCGAACACTGAAGCTTTCTTT.

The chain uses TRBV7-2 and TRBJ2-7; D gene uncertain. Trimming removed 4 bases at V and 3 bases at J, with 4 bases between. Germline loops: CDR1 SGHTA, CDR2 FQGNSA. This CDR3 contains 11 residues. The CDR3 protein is CASSSYYEQYF. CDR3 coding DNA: TGTGCCAGCAGCTCTTACTACGAGCAGTACTTC.

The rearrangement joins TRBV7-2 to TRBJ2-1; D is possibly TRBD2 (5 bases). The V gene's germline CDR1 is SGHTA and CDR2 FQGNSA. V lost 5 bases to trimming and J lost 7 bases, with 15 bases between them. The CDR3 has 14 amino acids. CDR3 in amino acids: CASSPSAAMNEQFF. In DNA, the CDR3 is TGTGCCAGCAGCCCCTCAGCGGCCATGAATGAGCAGTTCTTC.

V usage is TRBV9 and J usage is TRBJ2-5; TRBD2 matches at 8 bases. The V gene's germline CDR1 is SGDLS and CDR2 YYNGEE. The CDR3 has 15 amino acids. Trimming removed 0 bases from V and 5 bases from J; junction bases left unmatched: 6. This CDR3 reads CASSVGGLVSETQYF. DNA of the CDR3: TGTGCCAGCAGCGTAGGGGGACTAGTAAGCGAGACCCAGTACTTC.

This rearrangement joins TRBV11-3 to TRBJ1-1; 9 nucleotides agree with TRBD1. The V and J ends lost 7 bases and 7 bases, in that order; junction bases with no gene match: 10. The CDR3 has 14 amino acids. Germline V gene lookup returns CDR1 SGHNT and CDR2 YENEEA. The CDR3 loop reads CASTPDRGRGEAFF. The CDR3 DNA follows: TGTGCCAGCACCCCGGACAGGGGTCGGGGTGAAGCTTTCTTT.

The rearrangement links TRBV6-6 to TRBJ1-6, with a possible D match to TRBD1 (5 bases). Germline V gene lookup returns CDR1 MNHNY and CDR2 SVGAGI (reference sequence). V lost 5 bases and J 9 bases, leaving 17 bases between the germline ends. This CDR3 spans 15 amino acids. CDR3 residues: CASSDGTPLGSPLHF. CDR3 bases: TGTGCCAGCAGTGATGGGACTCCTCTGGGTTCACCCCTCCACTTT.

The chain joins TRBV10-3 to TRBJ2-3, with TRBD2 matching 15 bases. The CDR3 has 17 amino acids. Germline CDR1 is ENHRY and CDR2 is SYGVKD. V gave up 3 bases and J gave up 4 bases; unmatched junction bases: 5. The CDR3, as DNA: TGTGCCATCAGTGAAGGACTAGCGGGGGGGAAGGCAGATACGCAGTATTTT. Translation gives CAISEGLAGGKADTQYF.

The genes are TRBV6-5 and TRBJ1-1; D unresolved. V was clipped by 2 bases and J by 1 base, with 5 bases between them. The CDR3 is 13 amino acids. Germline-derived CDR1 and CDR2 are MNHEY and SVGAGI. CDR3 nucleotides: TGTGCCAGCAGTTACGAGGAGAACACTGAAGCTTTCTTT. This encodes CASSYEENTEAFF.

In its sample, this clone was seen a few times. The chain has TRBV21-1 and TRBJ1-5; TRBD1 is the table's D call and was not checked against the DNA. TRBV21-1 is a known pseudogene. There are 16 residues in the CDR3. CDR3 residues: CASSKWGQGVIQPQHF. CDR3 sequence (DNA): TGTGCCAGCAGCAAGTGGGGACAGGGGGTGATTCAGCCCCAGCATTTT.